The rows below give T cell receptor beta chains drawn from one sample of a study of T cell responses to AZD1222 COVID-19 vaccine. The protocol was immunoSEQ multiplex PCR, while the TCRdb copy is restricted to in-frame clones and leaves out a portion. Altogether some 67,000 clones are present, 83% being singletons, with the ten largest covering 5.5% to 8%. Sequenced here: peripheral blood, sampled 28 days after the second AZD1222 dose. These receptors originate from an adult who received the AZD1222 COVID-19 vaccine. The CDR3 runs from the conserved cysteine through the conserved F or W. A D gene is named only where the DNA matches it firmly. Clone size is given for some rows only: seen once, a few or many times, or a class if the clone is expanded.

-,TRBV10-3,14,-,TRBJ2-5,TGTGCCATCAGTGGTCGAGGGCTACAAGAGACCCAGTACTTC,CAISGRGLQETQYF
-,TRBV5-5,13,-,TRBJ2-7,TGTGCCAGCAGCCCGGACACCCTCTACGAGCAGTACTTC,CASSPDTLYEQYF
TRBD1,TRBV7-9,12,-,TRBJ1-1,TGTGCCAGCAGCTCAACAGGGGCCGAAGCTTTCTTT,CASSSTGAEAFF
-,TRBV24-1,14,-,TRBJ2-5,TGTGCCACCAGCGGGGTGGGGTTTCGAGAGACCCAGTACTTC,CATSGVGFRETQYF
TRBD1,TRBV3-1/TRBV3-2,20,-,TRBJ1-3,TGTGCCAGCAGTCGGTCTTTACAAAGGGGGCGCTTGGTTTCCGGAAACACCATATATTTT,CASSRSLQRGRLVSGNTIYF
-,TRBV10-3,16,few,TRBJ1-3,TGTGCCATCAGAGACTCTTACAGCAGCTCTGGAAACACCATATATTTT,CAIRDSYSSSGNTIYF
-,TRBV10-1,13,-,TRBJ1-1,TGCGCCAGCAGGATCCCAGGGAACACTGAAGCTTTCTTT,CASRIPGNTEAFF
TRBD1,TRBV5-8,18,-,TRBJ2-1,TGTGCCAGCAGCTTGGCTTGGTACAGGGGGTTTACGGGTAATGAGCAGTTCTTC,CASSLAWYRGFTGNEQFF
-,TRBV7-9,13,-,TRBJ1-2,TGTGCCAGCAGCTTAGAGCTGCCCTATGGCTACACCTTC,CASSLELPYGYTF
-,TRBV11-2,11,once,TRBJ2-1,TGTGCCAGCAGCTTAGGCGTCGAGCAGTTCTTC,CASSLGVEQFF
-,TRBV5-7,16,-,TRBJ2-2,TGTGCCAGCAGCTTGGTGTGGTGGCGGAACACCGGGGAGCTGTTTTTT,CASSLVWWRNTGELFF